A single sample is the source of the 20 T cell receptor beta chains below, sequenced in a study of blood T cells in healthy people across ages (dated by TCRdb to the mid-2010s). Libraries were made using 5' RACE. Sequencing relied on an Illumina HiSeq 2500. A second PCR of about 7 to 12 cycles was run with a J-beta primer mix and a sample-barcoded 5' primer. Through fastp at Q25 and MiXCR, TCRdb rebuilt clones from the public reads, retaining in-frame beta chains. Here each entry gathers all rows of one CDR3 protein and keeps the most common genes and DNA. Across this sample there are fewer than 900,000 distinct CDR3 sequences, with roughly 43% seen only once. The leading ten clones occupy under 25% of the sample. The sequencing sample was made of blood. The receptors come from a woman aged 60 to 75 in good health.

This clonotype was seen at least ten times. Here the CDR3 DNA reads TGTGCCATCAGTCAACAGCCTTTGAACACTGAAGCTTTCTTT. It specifies CAISQQPLNTEAFF. The chain carries TRBV10-3 and TRBJ1-1, with no clear D. The CDR3 has 14 amino acids. V lost 5 bases, J lost 0 bases, and 10 bases lay in between. Germline CDR1 and CDR2: ENHRY and SYGVKD.

The gene calls are TRBV11-1 and TRBJ2-1, with D perhaps matching TRBD2 (6 bases). Between the trimmed V and J ends, which lost 3 bases and 8 bases, there was a span of 17 bases. The CDR3 spans 15 residues. Germline assignment: CDR1 SGHAT and CDR2 FQDESV (reference sequence). CDR3: CASSFGRAGLDEQFF. The CDR3 DNA is TGTGCCAGCAGCTTCGGCCGAGCGGGTTTGGATGAGCAGTTCTTC.

The chain is built from TRBV7-2 and TRBJ2-7; perhaps TRBD2 as D (7 bases). CDR1 SGHTA and CDR2 FQGNSA come from the germline V gene. V was cut by 2 bases and J by 7 bases, with 18 bases left in between. The CDR3 runs to 15 residues. The CDR3 sequence: CASSLIGGLSNEQYF. The CDR3 region has the DNA TGTGCCAGCAGCTTAATCGGGGGGCTAAGCAATGAGCAGTACTTC.

This clonotype was seen more than once but under ten times. The chain employs TRBV6-5 and TRBJ2-3; TRBD2 matches 7 bases. V gave up 6 bases and J gave up 1 base; unmatched junction bases: 7. Germline loops: CDR1 MNHEY, CDR2 SVGAGI. This CDR3 is built from 15 residues. CDR3 bases: TGTGCCAGCAGAAGGGGTGCGGGAGGCACAGATACGCAGTATTTT. Protein: CASRRGAGGTDTQYF.

This clonotype was seen a few times. The V and J genes are TRBV11-2 and TRBJ2-1, with D perhaps TRBD2 (5 bases). CDR3 size: 15 residues. V was trimmed by 11 bases and J by 0 bases, leaving 17 bases between them. Germline V gives CDR1 SGHAT, CDR2 FQNNGV. For the CDR3, the DNA is TGTGCCGTTGGGAGCTCCCCGGGCTCCTACAATGAGCAGTTCTTC. As protein: CAVGSSPGSYNEQFF.

The chain joins TRBV20-1 to TRBJ2-1; D may be TRBD1 or TRBD2 (6 bases each). The CDR3 runs 13 residues. Trimming shortened V by 4 bases and J by 6 bases, and 13 bases separated the two germline ends. CDR1 DFQATT and CDR2 SNEGSKA come from the germline V gene (reference sequence). Here the CDR3 reads CSATAGHANEQFF. CDR3 nucleotides: TGCAGTGCTACGGCGGGACATGCCAATGAGCAGTTCTTC.

On this clonotype itself: A junction end diverges from the germline sequence, so it may reflect a read error. The chain is built from TRBV6-5 and TRBJ2-5; TRBD2 aligns across 7 bases. Germline CDR1 and CDR2: MNHEY and SVGAGI. The CDR3 consists of 15 residues. The CDR3 is CAISEGRAGKETQYF. In DNA, the CDR3 is TGTGCCATCAGTGAGGGACGAGCGGGGAAGGAGACCCAGTACTTC.

A few counts support this clonotype. The chain employs TRBV12-3 or TRBV12-4 and TRBJ2-3; 11 bases are a match to TRBD2. This CDR3 is 19 amino acids long. Losses at the gene ends were 3 bases for V and 4 bases for J; bases not matched to a gene: 15. This CDR3 is CASSFFLLAGGPTSDTQYF. CDR3 sequence (DNA): TGTGCCAGCAGTTTTTTCCTCTTAGCGGGAGGGCCAACCTCAGATACGCAGTATTTT.

V gene TRBV7-2 combines with J gene TRBJ2-1, with D possibly matching TRBD2 (5 bases). CDR1 is SGHTA and CDR2 is FQGNSA in the germline V gene. This CDR3 contains 15 residues. Trimming took 1 base from V and 6 from J, leaving 13 bases between them. The CDR3: CASSLVLVGANEQFF. In DNA form, the CDR3 reads TGTGCCAGCAGCTTAGTGTTGGTGGGAGCCAATGAGCAGTTCTTC. Together with reference TRBV7-2 and TRBJ2-1, the CDR3 gives the full variable domain: GAGVSQSPSNKVTEKGKDVELRCDPISGHTALYWYRQSLGQGLEFLIYFQGNSAPDKSGLPSDRFSAERTGGSVSTLTIQRTQQEDSAVYLCASSLVLVGANEQFFGPGTRLTVL.

The rearrangement joins TRBV12-3 or TRBV12-4 to TRBJ2-1; the D gene is possibly TRBD2 (5 bases). There are 12 residues in the CDR3. Deletions cut 8 bases from V and 8 bases from J, with 13 bases between. CDR3 DNA: TGTGCCAGCCGGCGGGCCGCCTATGAGCAGTTCTTC. It is translated as CASRRAAYEQFF.

V gene TRBV6-5 combines with J gene TRBJ2-4; D perhaps matches TRBD1 (6 bases). Trimming took off 0 bases at V and 4 bases at J, with 10 bases between the two ends. The CDR3 has 15 amino acids. CDR1 MNHEY and CDR2 SVGAGI come from the germline V gene. The CDR3 DNA sequence: TGTGCCAGCAGTTACTCGGGCAGGGGAAAAAACATTCAGTACTTC. Its protein is CASSYSGRGKNIQYF.

The sample holds a few counts of this clonotype. The chain employs TRBV7-2 and TRBJ2-7; 12 bases align to TRBD2. The junction had 0 bases not matched to a gene; V was cut back by 2 bases and J by 1 base. Germline assignment: CDR1 SGHTA and CDR2 FQGNSA. The CDR3 is 15 residues long. CDR3 residues: CASSLTSGRSYEQYF. The CDR3 bases are TGTGCCAGCAGCTTAACTAGCGGGAGGTCCTACGAGCAGTACTTC. Drawing the rest from reference TRBV7-2 and TRBJ2-7, the complete variable domain is GAGVSQSPSNKVTEKGKDVELRCDPISGHTALYWYRQSLGQGLEFLIYFQGNSAPDKSGLPSDRFSAERTGGSVSTLTIQRTQQEDSAVYLCASSLTSGRSYEQYFGPGTRLTVT.

The chain combines TRBV6-5 with TRBJ1-5, with D perhaps TRBD1 (5 bases). Trimming cost V 6 bases and J 0 bases, with 9 bases left between them. CDR1 and CDR2 (germline): MNHEY, SVGAGI. This CDR3 contains 14 residues. In DNA form, the CDR3 reads TGTGCCAGCAGCAGACAGTATAGCAATCAGCCCCAGCATTTT. It is translated as CASSRQYSNQPQHF.

The gene calls are TRBV20-1 and TRBJ1-2; a weak D match, TRBD1 (6 bases). Trimming took off 1 base at V and 1 base at J, with 13 bases between the two ends. Germline V CDR1 and CDR2: DFQATT, SNEGSKA (reference sequence). The length of the CDR3 is 15 residues. DNA of the CDR3: TGCAGTGCTAGAGGGTGGACAGAAAATAACTATGGCTACACCTTC. It codes for CSARGWTENNYGYTF.

This clonotype was recorded many times. V and J are TRBV20-1 and TRBJ2-7; D tentatively fits TRBD1 or TRBD2 (5 bases each). Looked up from germline, CDR1 is DFQATT and CDR2 is SNEGSKA (reference sequence). The CDR3 contains 13 residues. Trimming took off 5 bases at V and 4 bases at J, with 15 bases between the two ends. The CDR3 DNA sequence: TGCAGTGCTGGCCTTCCGGGGCGGTACGAGCAGTACTTC. Protein product: CSAGLPGRYEQYF.

Turning to this clonotype: One end of the junction does not line up with germline, which may come from a read error. V gene TRBV4-1 combines with J gene TRBJ2-1, with 9 bases matching TRBD2. The CDR3 is 17 amino acids. Per germline, CDR1 MGHRA and CDR2 YSYEKL. Written as DNA, the CDR3 is TGCGCCAGCAGCCAAGACCGTAGCGGGAGATCCCACAATGGGCAGTTCTTC. It yields the protein CASSQDRSGRSHNGQFF.

Regarding this clonotype: The junction departs from the called germline gene at one end, perhaps through a read error. The genes are TRBV19 and TRBJ1-4; the D gene is possibly TRBD1 (6 bases). Per the germline V gene, CDR1 is LNHDA and CDR2 is SQIVND (reference sequence). The CDR3 covers 17 residues. Here the CDR3 DNA reads TGTGCCGGTAGCCCGAGGGGGGAAGGAGCAACTAATGAAAAACTGTTTTTT. Protein product: CAGSPRGEGATNEKLFF.

This clonotype was detected many times. The chain links TRBV7-2 to TRBJ2-1, with TRBD2 identical over 9 bases. This CDR3 has 16 amino acids. CDR1 SGHTA and CDR2 FQGNSA come from the germline V gene. V was pared by 1 base and J by 1 base, with 2 bases of the junction left unmatched. CDR3 protein: CASSLVSGSSYNEQFF. The CDR3 DNA reads TGTGCCAGCAGCTTAGTTAGCGGGAGTTCCTACAATGAGCAGTTCTTC.

V usage is TRBV12-3 or TRBV12-4 and J usage is TRBJ1-5, with no clear D. The CDR3 consists of 15 residues. Between the trimmed V and J ends, which lost 4 bases and 4 bases, there was a span of 14 bases. CDR3 loop: CASSSQAVINQPQHF. The CDR3 coding sequence is TGTGCCAGCAGTTCCCAGGCGGTTATTAATCAGCCCCAGCATTTT.

The genes are TRBV3-1 and TRBJ1-2; 7 bases align to TRBD1. V shed 1 base, J shed 3 bases, and the junction held 8 bases outside the gene matches. There are 16 residues in the CDR3. Germline-derived CDR1 and CDR2 are LGHDT and YNNKEL (reference sequence). CDR3 region: CASSQAQGLLHYGYTF. The CDR3, as DNA: TGTGCCAGCAGCCAAGCACAGGGGCTTCTCCACTATGGCTACACCTTC. The full variable domain, with the rest looked up from reference TRBV3-1 and TRBJ1-2, is DTAVSQTPKYLVTQMGNDKSIKCEQNLGHDTMYWYKQDSKKFLKIMFSYNNKELIINETVPNRFSPKSPDKAHLNLHINSLELGDSAVYFCASSQAQGLLHYGYTFGSGTRLTVV.